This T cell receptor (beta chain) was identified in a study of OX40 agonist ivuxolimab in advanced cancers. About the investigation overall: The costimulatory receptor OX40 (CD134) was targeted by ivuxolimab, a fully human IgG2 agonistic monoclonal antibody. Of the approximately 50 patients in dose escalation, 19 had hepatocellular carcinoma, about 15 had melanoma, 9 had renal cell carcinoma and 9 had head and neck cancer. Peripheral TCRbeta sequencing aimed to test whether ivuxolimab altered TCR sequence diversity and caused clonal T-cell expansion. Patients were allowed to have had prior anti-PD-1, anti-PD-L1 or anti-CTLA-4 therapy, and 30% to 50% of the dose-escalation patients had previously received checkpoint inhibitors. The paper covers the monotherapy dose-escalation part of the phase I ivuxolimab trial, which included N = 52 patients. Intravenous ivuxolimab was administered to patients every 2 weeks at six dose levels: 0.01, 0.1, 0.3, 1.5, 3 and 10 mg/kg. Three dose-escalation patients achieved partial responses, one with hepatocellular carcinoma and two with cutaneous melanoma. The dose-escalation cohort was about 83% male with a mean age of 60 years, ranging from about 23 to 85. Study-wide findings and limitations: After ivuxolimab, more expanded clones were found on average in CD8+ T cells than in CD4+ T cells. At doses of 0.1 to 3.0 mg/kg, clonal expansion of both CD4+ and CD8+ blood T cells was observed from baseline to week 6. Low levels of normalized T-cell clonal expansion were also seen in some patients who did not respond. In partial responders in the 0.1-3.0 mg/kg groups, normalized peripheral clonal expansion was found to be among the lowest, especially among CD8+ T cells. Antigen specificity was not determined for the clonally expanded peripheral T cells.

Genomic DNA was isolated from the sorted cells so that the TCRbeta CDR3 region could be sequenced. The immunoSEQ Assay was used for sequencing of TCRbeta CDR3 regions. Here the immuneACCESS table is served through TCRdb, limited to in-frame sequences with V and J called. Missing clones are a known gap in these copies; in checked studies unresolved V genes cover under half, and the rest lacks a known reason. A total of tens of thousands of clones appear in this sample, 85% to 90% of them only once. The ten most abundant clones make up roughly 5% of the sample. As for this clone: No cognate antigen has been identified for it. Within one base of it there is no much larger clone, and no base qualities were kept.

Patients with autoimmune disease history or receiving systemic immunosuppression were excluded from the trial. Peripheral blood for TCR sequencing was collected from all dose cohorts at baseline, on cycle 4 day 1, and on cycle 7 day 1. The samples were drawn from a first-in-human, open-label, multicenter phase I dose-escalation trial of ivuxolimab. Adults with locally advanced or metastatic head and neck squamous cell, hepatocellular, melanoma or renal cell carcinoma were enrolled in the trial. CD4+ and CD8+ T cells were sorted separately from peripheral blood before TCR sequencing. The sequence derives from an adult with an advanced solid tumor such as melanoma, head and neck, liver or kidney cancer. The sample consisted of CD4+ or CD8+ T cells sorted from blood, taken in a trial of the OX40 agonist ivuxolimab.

The nucleotide sequence reads as follows: TGTGCCAGCAGCTTAGCGGGGACTAGGGGGAACAATGAGCAGTTCTTC. This encodes CASSLAGTRGNNEQFF. Recombination linked TRBV7-2 to TRBJ2-1; 8 nucleotides in the junction match TRBD2. Counted from cysteine to phenylalanine, this CDR3 has 16 amino acids. Only the CDR3 DNA stays, 48 bases, in frame from base 1. The germline V end is reduced by 0 bases and the J end by 5 bases; junction bases left unmatched: 6. The germline V gene encodes CDR1 SGHTA and CDR2 FQGNSA.